This is a list of T cell receptor beta chains from one sample in a study of Ad26.COV2.S vaccination and SARS-CoV-2 variants. Data came from immunoSEQ multiplex PCR; TCRdb stores just in-frame clones and leaves some out. This table has some 350,000 clones, roughly 88% appearing once. This sample comprised peripheral blood, obtained in a trial of Ad26.COV2.S vaccine versus placebo. The receptors here all came from a person between 18 and 60 years old who received the Ad26.COV2.S COVID-19 vaccine or a placebo. CDR3s include the opening cysteine and the closing phenylalanine or tryptophan. D genes are given only for firm matches. Clone size is given for some rows only: seen once, a few or many times, or a class if the clone is expanded.

J | size | V | D | DNA | CDR3
TRBJ2-2 | - | TRBV6-5 | - | TGTGCCAGCACTCAGGCAACGAACACCGGGGAGCTGTTTTTT | CASTQATNTGELFF
TRBJ2-3 | - | TRBV5-1 | - | TGCGCCAGCAGCCTCCGTTCTCACTCCACAGATACGCAGTATTTT | CASSLRSHSTDTQYF
TRBJ1-2 | once | TRBV5-1 | - | TGCGCCAGCAGGGCCAATAGCGGCTACACCTTC | CASRANSGYTF
TRBJ1-4 | - | TRBV27 | TRBD1 | TGTGCCAGCAGTCCAGGGGGGGGGATTAATGAAAAACTGTTTTTT | CASSPGGGINEKLFF
TRBJ1-5 | - | TRBV30 | - | TGTGCCTGGAGTCCTTATAGCAATCAGCCCCAGCATTTT | CAWSPYSNQPQHF
TRBJ2-3 | - | TRBV7-8 | - | TGTGCCAGCTCAAGGGATAGGGGCACAGATACGCAGTATTTT | CASSRDRGTDTQYF
TRBJ2-6 | - | TRBV4-1 | - | TGCGCCAGCGGAACGACTGGGGCCAACGTCCTGACTTTC | CASGTTGANVLTF
TRBJ2-1 | - | TRBV19 | TRBD2 | TGTGCCAGTAGTATCAGCGGGAGCTCCTACAATGAGCAGTTCTTC | CASSISGSSYNEQFF
TRBJ2-1 | - | TRBV7-2 | - | TGTGCCAGCAGCCCTACTCCCGCCAATTACAATGAGCAGTTCTTC | CASSPTPANYNEQFF
TRBJ2-2 | - | TRBV7-2 | - | TGTGCCAGCAGCTTAGGGGGTAGGACCGGGGAGCTGTTTTTT | CASSLGGRTGELFF
TRBJ1-3 | - | TRBV6-5 | - | TGTGCCAGCAGTACCTCCGGGACCTCCGGAAACACCATATATTTT | CASSTSGTSGNTIYF
TRBJ2-1 | - | TRBV19 | TRBD2 | TGTGCCAGTAGTAAAGGACTAGCGGGAGGGTTCGGGTTGTTCTTC | CASSKGLAGGFGLFF
TRBJ2-2 | - | TRBV3-1/TRBV3-2 | - | TGTGCCAGCAGCGTTCAAGGGGCGAACACCGGGGAGCTGTTTTTT | CASSVQGANTGELFF
TRBJ2-7 | - | TRBV4-3 | TRBD1 | TGCGCCAGCAGCCAGCAACAGGGGGCCTACGAGCAGTACTTC | CASSQQQGAYEQYF
TRBJ2-1 | - | TRBV3-1/TRBV3-2 | - | TGTGCCAGCAGCCAAGGACTGGGCTCCTACAATGAGCAGTTCTTC | CASSQGLGSYNEQFF
TRBJ1-2 | once | TRBV16 | - | TGTGCCAGCAGCCCCCCTCGACACGACTATGGCTACACCTTC | CASSPPRHDYGYTF
TRBJ1-2 | - | TRBV2 | - | TGTGCCAGCAATGACGCGGCAGGCCGCTATGGCTACACCTTC | CASNDAAGRYGYTF
TRBJ1-1 | - | TRBV5-1 | - | TGCGCCAGCAGTTGGGGAGGGACTGAAGCTTTCTTT | CASSWGGTEAFF
TRBJ2-1 | - | TRBV5-1 | - | TGCGCCAGCAGCCGAGGGGGGGCGAGCTACAATGAGCAGTTCTTC | CASSRGGASYNEQFF
TRBJ1-1 | - | TRBV6-5 | TRBD1 | TGTGCCAGCACATACAGGGGGTTGGACACTGAAGCTTTCTTT | CASTYRGLDTEAFF
TRBJ2-1 | - | TRBV27 | - | TGTGCCAGCAGTACCACCACGAAACACTTGGAACAGGGTCGGACCTACAATGAGCAGTTCTTC | CASSTTTKHLEQGRTYNEQFF
TRBJ1-5 | - | TRBV4-3 | - | TGCGCCAGCAGCCAAGCAGTGATAACCCTAGGGAGCAATCAGCCCCAGCATTTT | CASSQAVITLGSNQPQHF
TRBJ1-4 | - | TRBV10-3 | TRBD1 | TGTGCCATCAGTGAGTGGACAGGGGGTAATGAAAAACTGTTTTTT | CAISEWTGGNEKLFF
TRBJ1-1 | - | TRBV29-1 | TRBD1 | TGCAGCGTTCCCGGGACAGAGTCTTTGAACACTGAAGCTTTCTTT | CSVPGTESLNTEAFF
TRBJ1-6 | - | TRBV7-9 | - | TGTGCCAGCAGCTTATCGGAGGGGGTCGGGTCACCCCTCCACTTT | CASSLSEGVGSPLHF
TRBJ2-3 | - | TRBV7-2 | - | TGTGCCAGCAGCTTAGCGCTGCGCCCCGGGGATACGCAGTATTTT | CASSLALRPGDTQYF
TRBJ2-1 | - | TRBV7-9 | TRBD2 | TGTGCCTGCCGGGACTACGACACCTACAATGAGCAGTTCTTC | CACRDYDTYNEQFF
TRBJ1-1 | - | TRBV12-3/TRBV12-4 | TRBD1 | TGTGCCAGCCATGGGACAGGGCGTACTGAAGCTTTCTTT | CASHGTGRTEAFF
TRBJ1-5 | - | TRBV6-2/TRBV6-3 | TRBD1 | TGTGCCAGCAGTTACAGACAGGGGGCCCAAATTTGGACAAATCAGCCCCAGCATTTT | CASSYRQGAQIWTNQPQHF
TRBJ2-7 | - | TRBV2 | - | TGTGCCAACCCGACCGGGACTGGATTCTCCTACGAGCAGTACTTC | CANPTGTGFSYEQYF
TRBJ2-7 | - | TRBV5-6 | - | TGTGCCAGCAGCCGGGGACCTACCTACGAGCAGTACTTC | CASSRGPTYEQYF
TRBJ2-3 | - | TRBV3-1/TRBV3-2 | - | TGTGCCAGCAGGATGGGCGCCACAGATACGCAGTATTTT | CASRMGATDTQYF
TRBJ2-4 | - | TRBV9 | - | TGTGCCAGCAGCGTAGGCGGGGGCCAACCCAAAAACATTCAGTACTTC | CASSVGGGQPKNIQYF
TRBJ1-2 | - | TRBV6-2/TRBV6-3 | - | TGTGCCAGCAGTATCGTTCAGAGTTATGGCTACACCTTC | CASSIVQSYGYTF
TRBJ2-1 | - | TRBV7-2 | - | TGTGCCAGCAGCTTTGGGGAACATCAGTTCTTC | CASSFGEHQFF
TRBJ2-7 | - | TRBV4-3 | - | TGCGCCAGCAGCCCTGAGGGGGGCTACGAGCAGTACTTC | CASSPEGGYEQYF
TRBJ2-1 | once | TRBV2 | TRBD2 | TGTGCCAGCAAACAACATAGCGGGGTCTACAATGAGCAGTTCTTC | CASKQHSGVYNEQFF
TRBJ1-1 | few | TRBV6-2/TRBV6-3 | - | TGTGCCAGCAGTTACTACGACAGAGGAGCTGAAGCTTTCTTT | CASSYYDRGAEAFF